These 21 T cell receptor beta chains were sequenced from one sample in a study of CD8 T cells in Susac syndrome. An amount of RNA that ranged from 0.5 to 1 ug was reverse transcribed with random hexamers. TCRdb re-analysed the immunoSEQ multiplex PCR reads in MiXCR, keeping a single row per CDR3 protein. This table holds 110,000 or so distinct CDR3 sequences, approximately 94% found once. Sequencing was carried out using CD4+ T cells from PBMCs. These receptors all stem from a human donor in good health.

The gene calls are TRBV7-3 and TRBJ2-2; D is unclear. In germline, CDR1 is SGHTA, CDR2 FQGTGA. The CDR3 contains 12 residues. Between the trimmed V and J ends, which lost 4 bases and 3 bases, there was a span of 3 bases. The CDR3 DNA reads as TGTGCCAGCAGCTCTTACACCGGGGAGCTGTTTTTT. Its protein product is CASSSYTGELFF.

The rearrangement uses TRBV25-1 and TRBJ2-7, with TRBD2 matching 9 bases. The CDR3 sequence is 13 residues long. V shed 8 bases, J shed 2 bases, and the junction held 4 bases outside the gene matches. Germline CDR1 reads MGHDK; CDR2 reads SYGVNS. CDR3 DNA: TGTGCCAGCTTAAAGCGGGAGGCCTACGAGCAGTACTTC. Translating gives CASLKREAYEQYF.

The chain is built from TRBV28 and TRBJ2-1, with 10 bases aligning to TRBD1. Germline CDR1 is MDHEN and CDR2 is SYDVKM. This CDR3 is built from 15 residues. V trimming: 3 bases; J trimming: 7 bases; junction bases outside the gene matches: 6. The CDR3 sequence: CASSFHGTGENEQFF. The CDR3 DNA is TGTGCCAGCAGTTTCCACGGGACAGGGGAGAATGAGCAGTTCTTC.

The chain has TRBV19 and TRBJ1-1; a possible D gene is TRBD1 (6 bases). The CDR3 totals 15 residues. V gave up 2 bases and J gave up 0 bases, with 10 bases separating them. Germline-derived CDR1 and CDR2 are LNHDA and SQIVND (reference sequence). For the CDR3, the DNA is TGTGCCAGTAGTATACGACAGGCCGTGAACACTGAAGCTTTCTTT. Protein sequence: CASSIRQAVNTEAFF.

The sample holds one count of this clonotype. This chain uses TRBV20-1 with TRBJ1-5, with 12 bases lining up with TRBD1. The CDR3 spans 14 residues. Germline CDR1 reads DFQATT; CDR2 reads SNEGSKA (reference sequence). V was pared by 1 base and J by 6 bases, with 1 base of the junction left unmatched. The CDR3 protein is CSARGDRGLQPQHF. CDR3 DNA sequence: TGCAGTGCTAGAGGGGACAGGGGGCTTCAGCCCCAGCATTTT.

The chain is built from TRBV5-6 and TRBJ1-1; the D gene is possibly TRBD1 (5 bases). Trimming stripped 3 bases from V and 5 bases from J, with 26 bases between. CDR1 SGHDT and CDR2 YYEEEE come from the germline V gene. This CDR3 has 18 residues. As DNA, the CDR3 is TGTGCCAGCAGCTCGATTATGATTGGGGGGACGCCGGGAACTGAAGCTTTCTTT. It translates to CASSSIMIGGTPGTEAFF.

The CDR3 sequence is CASTSLWNQPQHF. CDR3 nucleotide sequence: TGTGCCAGTACCTCTCTATGGAATCAGCCCCAGCATTTT. V is TRBV19 and J is TRBJ1-5; D not resolved. In germline, CDR1 is LNHDA, CDR2 SQIVND (reference sequence). The CDR3 is 13 amino acids. V lost 7 bases and J 4 bases, leaving 11 bases between the germline ends.

The V call is TRBV29-1, the J call TRBJ1-1; D unclear. The CDR3 is made up of 12 amino acids. V was trimmed by 4 bases and J by 7 bases, leaving 13 bases between them. Germline CDR1 is SQVTM and CDR2 is ANQGSEA. This chain's CDR3 is CSVVGTGFEAFF. CDR3 nucleotides: TGCAGCGTTGTGGGCACCGGCTTTGAAGCTTTCTTT.

The chain has TRBV20-1 and TRBJ1-1; no clear D gene. V was shortened by 3 bases and J by 5 bases, with 7 bases between the two germline ends. Germline lookup yields CDR1 DFQATT and CDR2 SNEGSKA (reference sequence). The CDR3 runs 11 residues. The CDR3 loop reads CSASWRTEAFF. CDR3 nucleotides: TGCAGTGCTAGTTGGAGGACTGAAGCTTTCTTT.

The gene calls are TRBV19 and TRBJ1-5; D is perhaps TRBD1 (5 bases). CDR1 is LNHDA and CDR2 is SQIVND in the germline V gene (reference sequence). V dropped 3 bases and J dropped 1 base, with 10 bases sitting between them. This CDR3 region has 15 residues. The CDR3 DNA follows: TGTGCCAGTAGTATTTCGGGGCCCAGCAATCAGCCCCAGCATTTT. It is translated as CASSISGPSNQPQHF.

This chain links TRBV20-1 with TRBJ2-7; 10 nucleotides align to TRBD1. J gave up 2 bases and V 5 bases, and 3 bases lay outside the gene matches. Germline CDR1 is DFQATT and CDR2 is SNEGSKA (reference sequence). The CDR3 extends over 13 amino acids. This chain's CDR3 is CSAGQGVAYEQYF. DNA of the CDR3: TGCAGTGCTGGACAGGGGGTTGCCTACGAGCAGTACTTC.

This chain joins TRBV10-3 and TRBJ2-2, with 9 bases matching TRBD2. Germline loops: CDR1 ENHRY, CDR2 SYGVKD. The CDR3 has 17 residues. The V gene end was trimmed by 7 bases and the J gene end by 3 bases; junction bases not matched to a gene: 12. CDR3 loop: CAIKSGSGSGDTGELFF. The CDR3 DNA reads as TGTGCCATCAAGTCCGGTAGCGGGAGTGGTGACACCGGGGAGCTGTTTTTT.

J is TRBJ2-3 and V is TRBV3-1; TRBD2 is a possible D gene (6 bases). The germline V and J ends were trimmed by 4 bases and 11 bases, with 13 bases remaining between them. This CDR3 is 12 amino acids long. Germline-derived CDR1 and CDR2 are LGHDT and YNNKEL (reference sequence). The CDR3 DNA sequence: TGTGCCAGCAGCCTGGGAGGCGGTGGGCAGTATTTT. Protein sequence: CASSLGGGGQYF.

V usage is TRBV12-3 or TRBV12-4 and J usage is TRBJ1-1; possible D gene TRBD1, 6 bases. The V gene lost 6 bases and the J gene lost 8 bases, with 19 bases spanning the gap. CDR3 length equals 14 residues. The CDR3 here is CASSPFRTATEAFF. In nucleotides, the CDR3 is TGTGCCAGCAGCCCCTTCCGGACAGCTACAGAAGCTTTCTTT.

This chain uses TRBV20-1 with TRBJ2-2; 12 bases map to TRBD2. This CDR3 has 17 amino acids. Germline lookup yields CDR1 DFQATT and CDR2 SNEGSKA (reference sequence). The V segment lost 0 bases and the J segment 4 bases; nucleotides outside the gene matches: 6. The CDR3 DNA follows: TGCAGTGCTAGAGATCCGACTAGCGGGAGCCCCACCGGGGAGCTGTTTTTT. This gives the protein CSARDPTSGSPTGELFF.

This clonotype was found once. The rearrangement links TRBV3-1 to TRBJ2-1, with 10 nucleotides matching TRBD2. Germline loops: CDR1 LGHDT, CDR2 YNNKEL (reference sequence). CDR3 length: 16 residues. With 2 bases clipped from V and 3 bases from J, the junction kept 4 bases outside the gene matches. In DNA, the CDR3 is TGTGCCAGCAGCCAAACAGCGGGAGGGCGCTACAATGAGCAGTTCTTC. It is translated as CASSQTAGGRYNEQFF.

Only a few counts were recorded for this clonotype. V is TRBV18 and J is TRBJ1-5; possibly TRBD1 for D (6 bases). This CDR3 has 14 residues. Germline V gene lookup returns CDR1 KGHSH and CDR2 LQKENI. The V end lost 3 bases, the J end lost 3 bases, and 9 bases lay between the germline ends. CDR3 residues: CASSPRTVNQPQHF. The CDR3, as DNA: TGTGCCAGCTCACCGAGGACAGTCAATCAGCCCCAGCATTTT.

CDR3 region: CASSRGGSTSNEQFF. Written as DNA, the CDR3 is TGTGCCAGTAGTCGGGGCGGGAGCACCAGCAATGAGCAGTTCTTC. The chain has TRBV19 and TRBJ2-1; 7 bases align to TRBD2. The CDR3 contains 15 residues. Trimming took 5 bases from V and 6 from J; bases not matched to a gene: 10. Looked up from germline, CDR1 is LNHDA and CDR2 is SQIVND (reference sequence).

The J gene is TRBJ1-2, the V gene TRBV12-3 or TRBV12-4; D call uncertain. Trimming pared 1 base from V and 6 bases from J, leaving 18 bases between. This CDR3 is 16 amino acids long. CDR3 amino acids: CASSLEDPGSLHGYTF. CDR3 coding DNA: TGTGCCAGCAGTTTAGAAGACCCCGGATCTTTGCATGGCTACACCTTC.

This clonotype was seen a few times. The rearrangement uses TRBV6-5 and TRBJ2-5; D gene unclear. This CDR3 is built from 13 residues. The germline gives CDR1 MNHEY, CDR2 SVGAGI. V gave up 0 bases and J gave up 3 bases, with 5 bases separating them. As DNA, the CDR3 is TGTGCCAGCAGTTACTCGGGCGAAGAGACCCAGTACTTC. It specifies CASSYSGEETQYF.

This clonotype was recorded once. J is TRBJ2-1 and V is TRBV10-1; a weak D match, TRBD2 (5 bases). The length of the CDR3 is 14 residues. Germline V gene sequence: CDR1 WNHNN, CDR2 SYGVQD (reference sequence). Deletions cut 6 bases from V and 8 bases from J, with 17 bases between. In nucleotides, the CDR3 is TGCGCCAGCAGCGCGAGGGTTAGGCCACATGAGCAGTTCTTC. It specifies CASSARVRPHEQFF.